The 12 T cell receptor beta chains presented below share a single source sample, sequenced in a study of OX40 agonist ivuxolimab in advanced cancers. The method was immunoSEQ multiplex PCR; TCRdb's version includes in-frame clones alone and lacks a portion of them. The sample contains tens of thousands of clones, about 81% of which appear only once. The starting material was CD4+ or CD8+ T cells sorted from blood, obtained in a trial of the OX40 agonist ivuxolimab. The receptors shown here come from an adult with an advanced solid tumor such as melanoma, head and neck, liver or kidney cancer.

The J gene is TRBJ2-1, the V gene TRBV5-5, with TRBD2 as a possible D gene (5 bases). Trimming took 0 bases from V and 5 from J, leaving 12 bases between them. The CDR3 has 15 amino acids. Germline lookup yields CDR1 SGHKS and CDR2 YYEKEE (reference sequence). This CDR3 is CASSLAQRSHNEQFF. Here the CDR3 DNA reads TGTGCCAGCAGCTTGGCCCAGCGGTCCCACAATGAGCAGTTCTTC.

The genes are TRBV9 and TRBJ2-3; D is possibly TRBD2 (5 bases). The V gene lost 4 bases and the J gene lost 0 bases, with 15 bases spanning the gap. This CDR3 is built from 16 residues. Germline CDR1 SGDLS, CDR2 YYNGEE. CDR3 region: CASSPVRRASTDTQYF. The CDR3 DNA reads TGTGCCAGCAGCCCGGTGCGGCGGGCTAGCACAGATACGCAGTATTTT.

The sample holds one count of this clone. The chain combines TRBV5-1 with TRBJ2-3, with a possible D match to TRBD2 (6 bases). Per the germline V gene, CDR1 is SGHRS and CDR2 is YFSETQ. V lost 4 bases and J 2 bases, leaving 14 bases between the germline ends. The CDR3 length is 15 residues. The CDR3 bases are TGCGCCAGCAGCCCCCTCTCGGGAGACACAGATACGCAGTATTTT. Translating gives CASSPLSGDTDTQYF.

The chain has TRBV5-1 and TRBJ2-2; TRBD2 agrees at 7 bases. Germline CDR1 SGHRS, CDR2 YFSETQ. Germline trimming cut 3 bases from V and 6 bases from J; bases unmatched to any gene: 8. There are 15 residues in the CDR3. Written as DNA, the CDR3 is TGCGCCAGCAGCTGGGACTACTGGGAGTCCGGGGAGCTGTTTTTT. It encodes CASSWDYWESGELFF.

The chain joins TRBV5-1 to TRBJ2-5; 8 bases are a match to TRBD2. V trimming: 0 bases; J trimming: 2 bases; junction bases outside the gene matches: 0. The CDR3 runs to 14 residues. Germline V lookup: CDR1 SGHRS, CDR2 YFSETQ. The CDR3 bases are TGCGCCAGCAGCTTGGGCGGGGGGCAAGAGACCCAGTACTTC. As protein: CASSLGGGQETQYF.

The chain joins TRBV28 to TRBJ2-5; D is undetermined. From germline, CDR1 is MDHEN and CDR2 SYDVKM. CDR3 length equals 11 residues. Trimming took 1 base from V and 5 from J, leaving 2 bases between them. The CDR3 protein is CASSLLETQYF. For the CDR3, the DNA is TGTGCCAGCAGTTTATTGGAGACCCAGTACTTC.

This chain links TRBV5-6 with TRBJ2-1; D could derive from TRBD1 or TRBD2 (5 bases each). Germline V gene data show CDR1 as SGHDT and CDR2 as YYEEEE. The ends were cut back, 2 bases at V and 0 bases at J, with 12 bases in the middle. The CDR3 is 16 amino acids. This CDR3 is CASSFGGTSSYNEQFF. In nucleotides, the CDR3 is TGTGCCAGCAGCTTCGGTGGGACCTCCTCCTACAATGAGCAGTTCTTC.

The chain uses TRBV4-2 and TRBJ1-2, with D unclear. The V end lost 0 bases, the J end lost 2 bases, and 10 bases lay between the germline ends. Germline V gene sequence: CDR1 LGHNA, CDR2 YNFKEQ. The CDR3 totals 15 residues. CDR3 in amino acids: CASSQDTRENYGYTF. For the CDR3, the DNA is TGTGCCAGCAGCCAAGATACCCGGGAAAACTATGGCTACACCTTC.

The chain carries TRBV18 and TRBJ2-7; D uncertain. The CDR3 is made up of 15 amino acids. Trimming shortened V by 0 bases and J by 0 bases, and 9 bases separated the two germline ends. The germline CDR1 and CDR2 sequences are KGHSH and LQKENI. CDR3 DNA: TGTGCCAGCTCACCACCGGAAGGAAGCTCCTACGAGCAGTACTTC. Translated: CASSPPEGSSYEQYF.

The CDR3 reads CAISSPGGETQYF. CDR3 DNA sequence: TGTGCCATCAGTTCCCCGGGGGGGGAGACCCAGTACTTC. The chain uses TRBV10-3 and TRBJ2-5, with 8 bases identical to TRBD2. V shed 5 bases and J 5 bases; nucleotides not matched to a gene: 4. Germline V gives CDR1 ENHRY, CDR2 SYGVKD. CDR3 size: 13 residues.

J is TRBJ2-1 and V is TRBV14, with D unresolved. The CDR3 sequence is 14 residues long. CDR1 and CDR2 from the germline V gene are SGHDN and FVKESK. V gave up 4 bases and J gave up 8 bases, with 15 bases separating them. The CDR3 region is CASSRNPGSDEQFF. Written as DNA, the CDR3 is TGTGCCAGCAGCCGGAATCCGGGTTCGGATGAGCAGTTCTTC.

CDR3: CASTLLRGAGEKLFF. In DNA form, the CDR3 reads TGTGCCAGCACCCTTTTGAGGGGGGCTGGAGAAAAACTGTTTTTT. The chain employs TRBV11-2 and TRBJ1-4, with D tentatively TRBD1 (6 bases). This CDR3 spans 15 amino acids. Germline V gene data show CDR1 as SGHAT and CDR2 as FQNNGV. The germline V and J ends were trimmed by 7 bases and 8 bases, with 20 bases remaining between them.